Following are 22 T cell receptor beta chains from one sample sequenced in a study of blood T cell repertoires in COVID-19. Clones were read by immunoSEQ multiplex PCR, and TCRdb kept only the in-frame ones, dropping some. The sample records some 290,000 clones, roughly 86% being singletons. What was sequenced was peripheral blood. Every receptor here comes from a woman aged 25 to 39 with COVID-19, enrolled during active disease.

The chain has TRBV10-3 and TRBJ2-5; 10 positions match TRBD1. The trim removed 4 bases at V and 5 bases at J, leaving 7 bases unmatched. The CDR3 contains 15 residues. Looked up from germline, CDR1 is ENHRY and CDR2 is SYGVKD. In DNA form, the CDR3 reads TGTGCCATCAGTGCGGGGACAGGGGCTGACGAGACCCAGTACTTC. It codes for CAISAGTGADETQYF.

The count of this clone is one. The chain recombines TRBV6-5 with TRBJ2-7; 12 positions agree with TRBD1. Germline V gene sequence: CDR1 MNHEY, CDR2 SVGAGI. The CDR3 extends over 15 amino acids. Trimming at V came to 6 bases and at J to 4 bases, leaving 7 bases not matched to a gene. The CDR3 here is CASSAGTGGGYEQYF. The CDR3 DNA follows: TGTGCCAGCAGCGCAGGGACAGGGGGCGGGTACGAGCAGTACTTC.

The chain carries TRBV18 and TRBJ2-4, with D possibly TRBD1 on 6 matching bases. This CDR3 region has 13 residues. Germline CDR1 is KGHSH and CDR2 is LQKENI. V dropped 2 bases and J dropped 5 bases, with 7 bases sitting between them. This CDR3 is CASSPRTENIQYF. The DNA for the CDR3 is TGTGCCAGCTCACCAAGGACAGAAAACATTCAGTACTTC.

This clone appeared a single time. The rearrangement uses TRBV6-5 and TRBJ2-5, with D possibly TRBD1 on 5 matching bases. This CDR3 is built from 14 residues. The germline CDR1 and CDR2 sequences are MNHEY and SVGAGI. The V gene lost 4 bases and the J gene lost 5 bases, with 14 bases spanning the gap. DNA of the CDR3: TGTGCCAGCAGTTCCCCCGCAGGGCGGGAGACCCAGTACTTC. The encoded protein is CASSSPAGRETQYF.

This rearrangement joins TRBV24-1 to TRBJ1-5, with D possibly TRBD1 on 5 matching bases. With 3 bases removed from V and 6 bases from J, the gap between germline ends came to 11 bases. The CDR3 runs 14 residues. Germline CDR1 and CDR2: KGHDR and SFDVKD. CDR3 region: CATSDQGIFQPQHF. The CDR3 DNA sequence: TGTGCCACCAGTGATCAGGGTATCTTTCAGCCCCAGCATTTT.

The chain carries TRBV28 and TRBJ2-7; 7 bases agree with TRBD1. Germline V lookup: CDR1 MDHEN, CDR2 SYDVKM. J lost 6 bases, V lost 2 bases, and 10 bases had no gene match. The length of the CDR3 is 15 residues. The CDR3: CASSLVGGRLGEQYF. Written as DNA, the CDR3 is TGTGCCAGCAGTTTAGTAGGGGGCAGGTTGGGCGAGCAGTACTTC.

The CDR3 region is CASSLLGQANGELFF. CDR3 coding DNA: TGTGCCAGCAGCCTCCTCGGACAGGCGAACGGGGAGCTGTTTTTT. V gene TRBV9 combines with J gene TRBJ2-2; 7 bases align to TRBD1. From germline, CDR1 is SGDLS and CDR2 YYNGEE. J was trimmed by 7 bases and V by 4 bases; bases with no gene match: 10. The CDR3 has 15 amino acids. The complete variable domain, with remaining parts taken from reference TRBV9 and TRBJ2-2, reads DSGVTQTPKHLITATGQRVTLRCSPRSGDLSVYWYQQSLDQGLQFLIQYYNGEERAKGNILERFSAQQFPDLHSELNLSSLELGDSALYFCASSLLGQANGELFFGEGSRLTVL.

This clone has more than one count but fewer than ten. J is TRBJ1-4 and V is TRBV3-1 (or the pseudogene TRBV3-2); D not certain. Trimming cost V 3 bases and J 8 bases, with 13 bases left between them. CDR1 LGHDT and CDR2 YNNKEL come from the germline V gene (reference sequence). The CDR3 is 14 amino acids. CDR3 amino acids: CASSQGSGGEKLFF. CDR3 bases: TGTGCCAGCAGCCAGGGAAGTGGAGGGGAAAAACTGTTTTTT.

The genes are TRBV5-4 and TRBJ2-7; D is perhaps TRBD1 (6 bases). Germline V gene data show CDR1 as SGHNT and CDR2 as YYREEE (reference sequence). V lost 4 bases to trimming and J lost 3 bases, with 11 bases between them. This CDR3 is built from 13 residues. The CDR3 DNA sequence: TGTGCCAGCAGCACAACAGGGTACTACGAGCAGTACTTC. Translation gives CASSTTGYYEQYF.

The chain uses TRBV30 and TRBJ2-7, with D perhaps TRBD2 (5 bases). Germline CDR1 is GTSNPN and CDR2 is SVGIG (reference sequence). The CDR3 totals 11 residues. Trimming removed 1 base from V and 6 bases from J, with 7 bases in between. The CDR3 DNA reads as TGTGCCTGGAGTGCGGAGGTCGAGCAGTACTTC. It is translated as CAWSAEVEQYF.

The genes are TRBV10-3 and TRBJ2-2; TRBD1 matches at 8 bases. CDR3 size: 19 residues. The V segment lost 6 bases and the J segment 4 bases; nucleotides outside the gene matches: 19. Looked up from germline, CDR1 is ENHRY and CDR2 is SYGVKD. The CDR3 sequence: CAIRIFSGAGGTGTGELFF. CDR3 bases: TGTGCCATCAGGATCTTCTCCGGGGCAGGGGGCACCGGCACCGGGGAGCTGTTTTTT.

The rearrangement uses TRBV28 and TRBJ2-3, with TRBD2 as a possible D gene (5 bases). Germline values: CDR1 MDHEN, CDR2 SYDVKM. Trimming stripped 10 bases from V and 2 bases from J, with 13 bases between. There are 13 residues in the CDR3. This CDR3 reads CATGGGDTDTQYF. The CDR3 DNA sequence: TGTGCCACCGGAGGAGGAGACACAGATACGCAGTATTTT.

The genes are TRBV2 and TRBJ2-1, with D uncertain. This CDR3 is built from 15 residues. The V gene's germline CDR1 is SNHLY and CDR2 FYNNEI. With 6 bases removed from V and 7 bases from J, the gap between germline ends came to 19 bases. In DNA form, the CDR3 reads TGTGCCAGCAGGCCGCCCATCAGTCCGCCTAATGAGCAGTTCTTC. Translation gives CASRPPISPPNEQFF.

CDR3 protein: CASKHTSGPRNEQFF. In nucleotides, the CDR3 is TGTGCCAGCAAACATACTAGCGGCCCCAGGAATGAGCAGTTCTTC. This chain joins TRBV6-5 and TRBJ2-1; TRBD2 matches at 8 bases. This CDR3 has 15 residues. CDR1 and CDR2 (germline): MNHEY, SVGAGI. With 7 bases clipped from V and 7 bases from J, the junction kept 12 bases outside the gene matches.

The chain employs TRBV7-9 and TRBJ2-5; the D is unclear. The germline gives CDR1 SEHNR, CDR2 FQNEAQ (reference sequence). V was trimmed by 5 bases and J by 0 bases, leaving 13 bases between them. The CDR3 runs 15 residues. The CDR3: CASSPPAGYQETQYF. The CDR3 DNA is TGTGCCAGCAGCCCCCCCGCCGGGTACCAAGAGACCCAGTACTTC. The full variable domain, in which reference TRBV7-9 and TRBJ2-5 provide the parts outside the CDR3, is DTGVSQNPRHKITKRGQNVTFRCDPISEHNRLYWYRQTLGQGPEFLTYFQNEAQLEKSRLLSDRFSAERPKGSFSTLEIQRTEQGDSAMYLCASSPPAGYQETQYFGPGTRLLVL.

CDR3 protein: CASSSGENTDTQYF. CDR3 DNA: TGCGCCAGCAGCTCGGGAGAAAACACAGATACGCAGTATTTT. The rearrangement uses TRBV5-1 and TRBJ2-3, with D perhaps matching TRBD2 (6 bases). V was clipped by 3 bases and J by 2 bases, with 10 bases between them. The germline gives CDR1 SGHRS, CDR2 YFSETQ. The CDR3 contains 14 residues.

As DNA, the CDR3 is TGCAGCCCGGGGGGCGAGCAGTACTTC. As protein: CSPGGEQYF. The chain combines TRBV20-1 with TRBJ2-7; 7 bases agree with TRBD2. The CDR3 length is 9 residues. Germline CDR1 and CDR2: DFQATT and SNEGSKA (reference sequence).

V is TRBV11-1 and J is TRBJ2-7, with 13 bases matching TRBD2. The germline V gene has CDR1 SGHAT and CDR2 FQDESV (reference sequence). The junction had 9 bases not matched to a gene; V was cut back by 5 bases and J by 5 bases. This CDR3 is 16 amino acids long. In DNA form, the CDR3 reads TGTGCCAGCAGCGAGACTAGCGGGAGGCCAGGGGACGAGCAGTACTTC. Translating gives CASSETSGRPGDEQYF.

V gene TRBV18 combines with J gene TRBJ1-3; no clear D gene. This CDR3 region has 16 residues. The V gene lost 2 bases and the J gene lost 1 base, with 12 bases spanning the gap. The germline V gene encodes CDR1 KGHSH and CDR2 LQKENI. The CDR3 DNA reads as TGTGCCAGCTCACCATTAGCGGATACGTCTGGAAACACCATATATTTT. This codes for CASSPLADTSGNTIYF.

The chain couples TRBV28 to TRBJ2-5; 9 bases fit TRBD1. The V and J ends lost 5 bases and 5 bases, in that order; junction bases with no gene match: 9. Looked up from germline, CDR1 is MDHEN and CDR2 is SYDVKM. The CDR3 sequence is 15 residues long. For the CDR3, the DNA is TGTGCCAGCAGTCTTTTGGGACAGGGTTGGGAGACCCAGTACTTC. This encodes CASSLLGQGWETQYF.

J is TRBJ2-2 and V is TRBV6-1; weak D call: TRBD1 (5 bases). The CDR3 consists of 15 residues. V lost 3 bases and J 2 bases, leaving 10 bases between the germline ends. Looked up from germline, CDR1 is MNHNS and CDR2 is SASEGT. CDR3 amino acids: CASSEARVNTGELFF. In nucleotides, the CDR3 is TGTGCCAGCAGTGAGGCCAGGGTAAACACCGGGGAGCTGTTTTTT.

The chain employs TRBV18 and TRBJ1-1; D remains ambiguous. There are 13 residues in the CDR3. CDR1 and CDR2 from the germline V gene are KGHSH and LQKENI. V was pared by 5 bases and J by 0 bases, with 7 bases between. The DNA for the CDR3 is TGTGCCAGCTCAAGAGGGATGAACACTGAAGCTTTCTTT. This codes for CASSRGMNTEAFF.